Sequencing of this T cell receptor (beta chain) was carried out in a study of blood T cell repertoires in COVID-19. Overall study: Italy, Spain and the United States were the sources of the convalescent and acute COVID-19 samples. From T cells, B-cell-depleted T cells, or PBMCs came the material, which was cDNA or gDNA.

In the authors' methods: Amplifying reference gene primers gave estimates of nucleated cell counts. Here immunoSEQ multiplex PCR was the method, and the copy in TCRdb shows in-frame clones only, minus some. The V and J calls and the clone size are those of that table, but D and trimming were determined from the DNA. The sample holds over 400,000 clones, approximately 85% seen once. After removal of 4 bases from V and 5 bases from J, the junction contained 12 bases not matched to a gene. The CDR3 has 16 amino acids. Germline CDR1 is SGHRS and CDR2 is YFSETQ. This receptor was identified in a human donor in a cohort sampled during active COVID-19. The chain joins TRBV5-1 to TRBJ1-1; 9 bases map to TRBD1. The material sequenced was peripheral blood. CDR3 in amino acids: CASSTERTGVGTEAFF. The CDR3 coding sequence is TGCGCCAGCAGCACAGAAAGGACAGGGGTAGGGACTGAAGCTTTCTTT. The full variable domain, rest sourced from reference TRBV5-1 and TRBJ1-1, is KAGVTQTPRYLIKTRGQQVTLSCSPISGHRSVSWYQQTPGQGLQFLFEYFSETQRNKGNFPGRFSGRQFSNSRSEMNVSTLELGDSALYLCASSTERTGVGTEAFFGQGTRLTVV.